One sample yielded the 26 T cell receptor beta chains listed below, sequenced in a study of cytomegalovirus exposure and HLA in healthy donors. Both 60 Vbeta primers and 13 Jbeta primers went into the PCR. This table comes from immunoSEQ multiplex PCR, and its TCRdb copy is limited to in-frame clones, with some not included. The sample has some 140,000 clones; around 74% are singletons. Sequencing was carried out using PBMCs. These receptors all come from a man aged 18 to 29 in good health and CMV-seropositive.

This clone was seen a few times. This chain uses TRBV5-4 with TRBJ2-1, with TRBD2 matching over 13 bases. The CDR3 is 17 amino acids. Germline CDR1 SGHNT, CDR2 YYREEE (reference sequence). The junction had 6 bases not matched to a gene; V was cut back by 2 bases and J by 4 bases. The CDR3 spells CASSLRTSGGLYNEQFF. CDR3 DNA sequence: TGTGCCAGCAGCTTAAGGACTAGCGGGGGCTTATACAATGAGCAGTTCTTC.

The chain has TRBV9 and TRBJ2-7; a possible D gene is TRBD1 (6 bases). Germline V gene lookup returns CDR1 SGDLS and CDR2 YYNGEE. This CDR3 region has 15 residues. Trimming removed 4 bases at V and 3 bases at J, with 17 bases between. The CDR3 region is CASSTHRESYYEQYF. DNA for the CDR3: TGTGCCAGCAGCACACACAGGGAATCCTACTACGAGCAGTACTTC. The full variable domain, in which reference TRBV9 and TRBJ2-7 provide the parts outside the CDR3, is DSGVTQTPKHLITATGQRVTLRCSPRSGDLSVYWYQQSLDQGLQFLIQYYNGEERAKGNILERFSAQQFPDLHSELNLSSLELGDSALYFCASSTHRESYYEQYFGPGTRLTVT.

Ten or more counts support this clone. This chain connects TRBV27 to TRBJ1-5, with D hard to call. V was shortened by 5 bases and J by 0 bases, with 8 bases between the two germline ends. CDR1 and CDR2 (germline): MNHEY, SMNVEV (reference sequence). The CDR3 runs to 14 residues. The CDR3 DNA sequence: TGTGCCAGCAGTCCAAACAGTAGCAATCAGCCCCAGCATTTT. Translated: CASSPNSSNQPQHF.

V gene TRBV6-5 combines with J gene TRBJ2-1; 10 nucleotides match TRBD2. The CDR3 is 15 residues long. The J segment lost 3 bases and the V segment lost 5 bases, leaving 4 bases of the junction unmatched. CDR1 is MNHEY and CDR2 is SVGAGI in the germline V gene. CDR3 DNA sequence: TGTGCCAGCAGTCCGCTAGCGGGGGTCTACAATGAGCAGTTCTTC. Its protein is CASSPLAGVYNEQFF.

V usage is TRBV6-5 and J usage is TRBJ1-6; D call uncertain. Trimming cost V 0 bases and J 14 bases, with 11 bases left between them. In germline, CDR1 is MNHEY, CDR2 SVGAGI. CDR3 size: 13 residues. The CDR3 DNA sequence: TGTGCCAGCAGTTACTCGAGGCCCGGGTCCCTCCACTTT. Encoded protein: CASSYSRPGSLHF.

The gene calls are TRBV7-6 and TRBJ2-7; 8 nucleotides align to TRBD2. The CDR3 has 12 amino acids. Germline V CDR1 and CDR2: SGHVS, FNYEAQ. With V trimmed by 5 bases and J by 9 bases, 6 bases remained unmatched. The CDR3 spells CASSHAGGGQYF. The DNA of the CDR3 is TGTGCCAGCAGCCATGCGGGGGGAGGGCAGTACTTC.

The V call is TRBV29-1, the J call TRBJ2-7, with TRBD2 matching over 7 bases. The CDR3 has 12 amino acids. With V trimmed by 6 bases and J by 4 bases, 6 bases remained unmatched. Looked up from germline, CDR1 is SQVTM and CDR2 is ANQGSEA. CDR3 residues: CSVGGVKYEQYF. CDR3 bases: TGCAGCGTGGGAGGGGTAAAATACGAGCAGTACTTC.

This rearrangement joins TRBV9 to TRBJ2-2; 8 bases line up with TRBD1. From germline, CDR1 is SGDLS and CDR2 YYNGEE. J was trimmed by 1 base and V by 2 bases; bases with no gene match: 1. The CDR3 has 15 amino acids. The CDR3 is CASSVGQVNTGELFF. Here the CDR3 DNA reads TGTGCCAGCAGCGTGGGACAGGTGAACACCGGGGAGCTGTTTTTT. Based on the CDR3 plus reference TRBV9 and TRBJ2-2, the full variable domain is DSGVTQTPKHLITATGQRVTLRCSPRSGDLSVYWYQQSLDQGLQFLIQYYNGEERAKGNILERFSAQQFPDLHSELNLSSLELGDSALYFCASSVGQVNTGELFFGEGSRLTVL.

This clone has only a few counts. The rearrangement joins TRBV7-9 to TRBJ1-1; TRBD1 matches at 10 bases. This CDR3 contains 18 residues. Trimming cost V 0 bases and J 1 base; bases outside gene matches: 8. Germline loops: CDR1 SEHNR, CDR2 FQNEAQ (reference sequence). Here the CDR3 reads CASSLALSGQGTNTEAFF. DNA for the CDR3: TGTGCCAGCAGCTTAGCGCTATCGGGACAGGGGACGAACACTGAAGCTTTCTTT. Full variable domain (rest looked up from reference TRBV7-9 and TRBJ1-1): DTGVSQNPRHKITKRGQNVTFRCDPISEHNRLYWYRQTLGQGPEFLTYFQNEAQLEKSRLLSDRFSAERPKGSFSTLEIQRTEQGDSAMYLCASSLALSGQGTNTEAFFGQGTRLTVV.

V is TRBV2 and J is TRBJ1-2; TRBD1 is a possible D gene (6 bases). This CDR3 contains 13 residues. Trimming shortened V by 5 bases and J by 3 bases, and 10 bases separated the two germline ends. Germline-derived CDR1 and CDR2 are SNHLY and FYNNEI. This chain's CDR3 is CASSRQVYYGYTF. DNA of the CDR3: TGTGCCAGCAGTAGACAGGTTTACTATGGCTACACCTTC.

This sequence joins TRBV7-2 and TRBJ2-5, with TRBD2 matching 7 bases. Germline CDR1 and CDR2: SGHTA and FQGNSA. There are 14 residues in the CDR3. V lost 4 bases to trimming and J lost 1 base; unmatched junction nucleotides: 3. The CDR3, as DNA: TGTGCCAGCAGCTCGGGACTAATCCAAGAGACCCAGTACTTC. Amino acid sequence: CASSSGLIQETQYF.

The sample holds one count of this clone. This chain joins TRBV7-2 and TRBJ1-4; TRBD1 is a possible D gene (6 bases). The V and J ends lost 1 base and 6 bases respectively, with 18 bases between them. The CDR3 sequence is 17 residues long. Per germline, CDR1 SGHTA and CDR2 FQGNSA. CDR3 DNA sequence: TGTGCCAGCAGCTTAGAAATCAGCAGGGGCCCCTATGAAAAACTGTTTTTT. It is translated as CASSLEISRGPYEKLFF. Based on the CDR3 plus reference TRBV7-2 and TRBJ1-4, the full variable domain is GAGVSQSPSNKVTEKGKDVELRCDPISGHTALYWYRQSLGQGLEFLIYFQGNSAPDKSGLPSDRFSAERTGGSVSTLTIQRTQQEDSAVYLCASSLEISRGPYEKLFFGSGTQLSVL.

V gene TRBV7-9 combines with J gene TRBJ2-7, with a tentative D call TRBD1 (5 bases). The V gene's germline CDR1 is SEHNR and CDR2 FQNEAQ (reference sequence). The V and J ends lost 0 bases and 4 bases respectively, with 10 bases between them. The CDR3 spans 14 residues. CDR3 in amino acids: CASSLAGRTYEQYF. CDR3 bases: TGTGCCAGCAGCTTAGCGGGCCGGACATACGAGCAGTACTTC. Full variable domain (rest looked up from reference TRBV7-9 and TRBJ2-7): DTGVSQNPRHKITKRGQNVTFRCDPISEHNRLYWYRQTLGQGPEFLTYFQNEAQLEKSRLLSDRFSAERPKGSFSTLEIQRTEQGDSAMYLCASSLAGRTYEQYFGPGTRLTVT.

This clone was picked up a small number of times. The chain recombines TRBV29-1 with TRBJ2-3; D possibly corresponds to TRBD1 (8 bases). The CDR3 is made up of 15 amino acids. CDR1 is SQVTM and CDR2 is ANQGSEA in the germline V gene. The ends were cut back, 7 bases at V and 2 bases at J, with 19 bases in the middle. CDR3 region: CSATGASGLTDTQYF. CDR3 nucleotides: TGCAGCGCGACAGGGGCTAGCGGTCTCACAGATACGCAGTATTTT.

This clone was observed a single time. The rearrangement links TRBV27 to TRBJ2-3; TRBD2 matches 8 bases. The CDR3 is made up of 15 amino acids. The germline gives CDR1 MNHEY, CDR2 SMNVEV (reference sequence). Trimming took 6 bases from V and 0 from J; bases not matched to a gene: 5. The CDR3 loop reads CASSLAGTSTDTQYF. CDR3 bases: TGTGCCAGCAGCCTAGCGGGTACTAGCACAGATACGCAGTATTTT.

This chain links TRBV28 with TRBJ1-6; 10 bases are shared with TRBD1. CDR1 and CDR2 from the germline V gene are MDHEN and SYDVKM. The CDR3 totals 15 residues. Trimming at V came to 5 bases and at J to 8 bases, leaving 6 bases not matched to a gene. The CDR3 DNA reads TGTGCCAGCAGTCTCGGACAGGGGGTTTATTCACCCCTCCACTTT. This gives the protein CASSLGQGVYSPLHF.

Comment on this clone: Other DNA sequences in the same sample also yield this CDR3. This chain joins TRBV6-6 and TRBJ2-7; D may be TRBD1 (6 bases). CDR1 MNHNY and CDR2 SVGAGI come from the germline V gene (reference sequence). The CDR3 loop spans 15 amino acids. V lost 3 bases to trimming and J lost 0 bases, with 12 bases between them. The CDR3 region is CASSYYDRSSYEQYF. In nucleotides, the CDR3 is TGTGCCAGCAGTTATTACGACAGGAGCTCCTACGAGCAGTACTTC.

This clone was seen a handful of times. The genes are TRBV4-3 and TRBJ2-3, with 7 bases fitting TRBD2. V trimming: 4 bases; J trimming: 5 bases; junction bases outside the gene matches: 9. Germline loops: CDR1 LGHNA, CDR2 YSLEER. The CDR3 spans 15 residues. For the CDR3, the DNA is TGCGCCAGCAGCCTCTTGGGGGAGGGCATAGATACGCAGTATTTT. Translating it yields CASSLLGEGIDTQYF.

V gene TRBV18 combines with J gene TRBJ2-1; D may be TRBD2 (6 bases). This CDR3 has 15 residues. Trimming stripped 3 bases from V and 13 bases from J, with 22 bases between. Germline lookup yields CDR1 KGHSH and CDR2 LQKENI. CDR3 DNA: TGTGCCAGCTCACCCCGGGACCCTCTACTGGAGGGACAGTTCTTC. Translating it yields CASSPRDPLLEGQFF. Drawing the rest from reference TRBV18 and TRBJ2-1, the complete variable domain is NAGVMQNPRHLVRRRGQEARLRCSPMKGHSHVYWYRQLPEEGLKFMVYLQKENIIDESGMPKERFSAEFPKEGPSILRIQQVVRGDSAAYFCASSPRDPLLEGQFFGPGTRLTVL.

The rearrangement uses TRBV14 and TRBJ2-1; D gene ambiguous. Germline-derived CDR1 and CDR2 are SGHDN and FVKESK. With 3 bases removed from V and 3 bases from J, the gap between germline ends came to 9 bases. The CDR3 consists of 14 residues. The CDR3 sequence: CASSHGAGYNEQFF. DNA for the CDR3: TGTGCCAGCAGCCATGGTGCAGGCTACAATGAGCAGTTCTTC.

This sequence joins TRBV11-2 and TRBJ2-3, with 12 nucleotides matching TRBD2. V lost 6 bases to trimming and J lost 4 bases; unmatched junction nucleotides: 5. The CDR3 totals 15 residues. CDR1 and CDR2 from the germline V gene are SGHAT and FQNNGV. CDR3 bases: TGTGCCAGCAGAGGACTAGCGGGAAACTCAGATACGCAGTATTTT. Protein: CASRGLAGNSDTQYF.

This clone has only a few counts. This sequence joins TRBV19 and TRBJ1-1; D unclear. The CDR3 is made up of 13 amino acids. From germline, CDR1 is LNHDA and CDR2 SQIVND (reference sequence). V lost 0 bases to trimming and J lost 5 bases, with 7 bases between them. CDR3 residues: CASSIDLETEAFF. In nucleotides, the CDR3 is TGTGCCAGTAGTATAGATTTGGAGACTGAAGCTTTCTTT. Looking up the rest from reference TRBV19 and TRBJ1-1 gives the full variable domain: DGGITQSPKYLFRKEGQNVTLSCEQNLNHDAMYWYRQDPGQGLRLIYYSQIVNDFQKGDIAEGYSVSREKKESFPLTVTSAQKNPTAFYLCASSIDLETEAFFGQGTRLTVV.

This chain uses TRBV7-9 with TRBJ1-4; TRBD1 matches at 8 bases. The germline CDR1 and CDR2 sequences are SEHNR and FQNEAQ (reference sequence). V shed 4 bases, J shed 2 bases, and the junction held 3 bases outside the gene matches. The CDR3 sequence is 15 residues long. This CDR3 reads CASSSRGLTNEKLFF. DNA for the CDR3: TGTGCCAGCAGCTCCAGGGGGCTCACTAATGAAAAACTGTTTTTT.

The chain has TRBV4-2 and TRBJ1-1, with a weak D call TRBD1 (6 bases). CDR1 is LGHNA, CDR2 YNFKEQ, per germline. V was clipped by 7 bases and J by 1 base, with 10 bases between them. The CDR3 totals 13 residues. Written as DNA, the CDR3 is TGTGCCAGCAACCCGACAGGGAACACTGAAGCTTTCTTT. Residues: CASNPTGNTEAFF.

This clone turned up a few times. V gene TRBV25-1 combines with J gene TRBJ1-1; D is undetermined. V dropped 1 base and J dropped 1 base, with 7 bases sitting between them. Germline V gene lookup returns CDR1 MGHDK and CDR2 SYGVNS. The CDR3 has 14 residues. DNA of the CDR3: TGTGCCAGCAGTGAATCAGTAAAGAACACTGAAGCTTTCTTT. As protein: CASSESVKNTEAFF.

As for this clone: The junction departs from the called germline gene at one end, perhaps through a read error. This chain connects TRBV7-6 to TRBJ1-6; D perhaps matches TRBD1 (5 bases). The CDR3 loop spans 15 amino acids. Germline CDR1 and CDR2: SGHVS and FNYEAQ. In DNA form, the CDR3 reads TGTGCCAGCAGATTAGACAGCTCCTATAATTCACCCCTCCACTTT. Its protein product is CASRLDSSYNSPLHF.